A selection of T cell receptor beta chains follows, all from one sample in a study of blood T cell repertoires in COVID-19. Using immunoSEQ multiplex PCR, the repertoire was profiled, and TCRdb retains in-frame clones only, with some absent. Of fewer than 250,000 clones listed, around 82% were seen once; the top ten hold about 8.9%. The sample taken for sequencing was peripheral blood. Receptors were obtained from a woman in her forties or fifties with acute or convalescent COVID-19. The CDR3 runs from the conserved cysteine through the conserved F or W. The D gene is left open where the match is weak. The listing skips clone size in some rows; elsewhere it reads once, few, many or a size class.

>NA|TRBJ2-2|TRBV6-2/TRBV6-3|once
CASSYRGTTGELFF
TGTGCCAGCAGTTACAGGGGGACCACCGGGGAGCTGTTTTTT
>NA|TRBJ1-5|TRBV5-8|NA
CASSLIYGTPNQPQHF
TGTGCCAGCAGCTTGATTTACGGGACACCGAATCAGCCCCAGCATTTT
>NA|TRBJ1-1|TRBV9|NA
CASSQPPGTEAFF
TGTGCCAGCAGCCAACCCCCGGGCACTGAAGCTTTCTTT
>NA|TRBJ1-1|TRBV6-6|NA
CASSQGVMNTEAFF
TGTGCCAGCAGTCAAGGGGTCATGAACACTGAAGCTTTCTTT
>TRBD1|TRBJ1-5|TRBV6-2/TRBV6-3|NA
CASSYLPGTGSEQPQHF
TGTGCCAGCAGTTACCTGCCCGGGACAGGGTCGGAGCAGCCCCAGCATTTT
>NA|TRBJ1-1|TRBV19|NA
CASSIGATEAFF
TGTGCCAGTAGTATTGGGGCCACTGAAGCTTTCTTT
>NA|TRBJ1-5|TRBV19|NA
CASSIGPGDNQPQHF
TGTGCCAGTAGTATTGGTCCGGGGGACAATCAGCCCCAGCATTTT
>NA|TRBJ2-6|TRBV19|NA
CASSPGTSGANVLTF
TGTGCCAGTAGCCCGGGAACCTCTGGGGCCAACGTCCTGACTTTC
>TRBD2|TRBJ2-5|TRBV20-1|NA
CSASAGSSGRGAQYF
TGCAGTGCAAGTGCCGGGAGTAGCGGGAGGGGGGCCCAGTACTTC
>TRBD2|TRBJ2-5|TRBV10-3|NA
CAISAGLAPIQETQYF
TGTGCCATCAGTGCGGGACTAGCGCCTATTCAAGAGACCCAGTACTTC
>NA|TRBJ2-7|TRBV29-1|NA
CSVEEGTKTYEQYF
TGCAGCGTTGAAGAAGGGACAAAGACCTACGAGCAGTACTTC
>TRBD1|TRBJ1-5|TRBV10-3|few
CAISESGGWGQDNQPQHF
TGTGCCATCAGTGAGTCGGGGGGTTGGGGACAGGACAATCAGCCCCAGCATTTT
>TRBD2|TRBJ2-7|TRBV5-6|NA
CASSSGVAGVGEQYF
TGTGCCAGCAGCTCCGGGGTAGCGGGAGTAGGGGAGCAGTACTTC
>NA|TRBJ1-1|TRBV9|NA
CASSVPRAEAFF
TGTGCCAGCAGCGTACCCCGGGCTGAAGCTTTCTTT
>NA|TRBJ2-1|TRBV24-1|NA
CATSVANEQFF
TGTGCCACCAGTGTAGCGAATGAGCAGTTCTTC
>NA|TRBJ2-1|TRBV3-1/TRBV3-2|NA
CASSQDQISLSEQFF
TGTGCCAGCAGCCAAGATCAAATTAGCTTGAGTGAGCAGTTCTTC
>TRBD1|TRBJ2-4|TRBV5-8|NA
CASSLGTGSLAKNIQYF
TGTGCCAGCAGCCTGGGGACAGGGTCACTAGCCAAAAACATTCAGTACTTC
>TRBD1|TRBJ1-1|TRBV5-1|many
CASSLATQGVITEAFF
TGCGCCAGCAGTCTCGCCACACAGGGGGTTATTACTGAAGCTTTCTTT
>TRBD1|TRBJ1-1|TRBV19|few
CASSKRVEQGVAEAFF
TGTGCCAGTAGTAAAAGGGTCGAACAGGGGGTTGCTGAAGCTTTCTTT
>TRBD2|TRBJ2-7|TRBV30|NA
CACRPSLTSGGGEQYF
TGTGCCTGTAGACCCTCCCTGACTAGCGGTGGGGGGGAGCAGTACTTC
>NA|TRBJ2-2|TRBV19|few
CASSIDSANAGELFF
TGTGCCAGTAGTATTGACTCGGCGAACGCCGGGGAGCTGTTTTTT
>NA|TRBJ2-4|TRBV2|NA
CASVAADIQYF
TGTGCCAGCGTCGCGGCGGACATTCAGTACTTC
>NA|TRBJ2-7|TRBV18|NA
CASSPEQGQVEQYF
TGTGCCAGCTCACCAGAACAGGGCCAAGTCGAGCAGTACTTC
>TRBD1|TRBJ1-1|TRBV5-6|NA
CASSSGQGRNTEAFF
TGTGCCAGCAGCTCCGGACAGGGGAGGAACACTGAAGCTTTCTTT
>NA|TRBJ1-1|TRBV28|few
CASRLLWSEAFF
TGTGCCAGCAGACTGCTATGGTCTGAAGCTTTCTTT
>NA|TRBJ2-7|TRBV3-1/TRBV3-2|NA
CASSQDLIRGYEQYF
TGTGCCAGCAGCCAAGACCTCATAAGGGGCTACGAGCAGTACTTC
>NA|TRBJ1-1|TRBV7-6|NA
CASSGIGGAEAFF
TGTGCCAGCAGCGGAATAGGGGGGGCTGAAGCTTTCTTT
>NA|TRBJ2-1|TRBV5-1|NA
CASGLQDSRFNEQFF
TGCGCCAGCGGACTCCAGGACAGTCGATTCAATGAGCAGTTCTTC
>TRBD2|TRBJ2-7|TRBV18|once
CASSPFPGGKASYEQYF
TGTGCCAGCTCACCATTCCCGGGAGGCAAAGCTTCATACGAGCAGTACTTC
>TRBD1|TRBJ1-5|TRBV6-2/TRBV6-3|NA
CASSYRTGDQPQHF
TGTGCCAGCAGTTATCGGACAGGGGATCAGCCCCAGCATTTT
>TRBD1|TRBJ2-4|TRBV6-5|NA
CASREGQGAKNIQYF
TGTGCCAGCAGGGAGGGACAGGGTGCCAAAAACATTCAGTACTTC
>TRBD2|TRBJ2-5|TRBV2|NA
CASSVPWASGRSPETQYF
TGTGCCAGCAGTGTCCCTTGGGCTAGCGGGAGGTCCCCAGAGACCCAGTACTTC
>NA|TRBJ1-2|TRBV11-1|NA
CASSAGNYGYTF
TGTGCCAGCAGCGCGGGGAACTATGGCTACACCTTC
>NA|TRBJ1-2|TRBV7-9|NA
CASSLAGVGYGYTF
TGTGCCAGCAGCTTAGCTGGAGTAGGCTATGGCTACACCTTC
>NA|TRBJ2-4|TRBV5-1|NA
CASSLEGSWDIQYF
TGCGCCAGCAGCTTGGAAGGTAGCTGGGACATTCAGTACTTC